The rows below give T cell receptor beta chains drawn from one sample of a study of metastatic and nonmetastatic thyroid tumors. MiXCR was used by TCRdb to re-call the PCR reads. The sample has roughly 50,000 clones, about 20% seen once; the top ten hold under 4%. Sequencing was done on a sample of blood. These receptors were collected from a male donor with papillary thyroid cancer or a benign thyroid nodule (not recorded which). Some clones in this sample may be carry-over from other donors' samples. CDR3s include the opening cysteine and the closing phenylalanine or tryptophan. The D gene is left open where the match is weak. Clone size is given for some rows only: seen once, a few or many times, or a class if the clone is expanded.

size	D	V	J	DNA	CDR3
many	NA	TRBV12-5	TRBJ2-1	TGTGCTAGTGTCTCGGGGACCCTTTACAATGAGCAGTTCTTC	CASVSGTLYNEQFF
NA	NA	TRBV20-1	TRBJ2-7	TGCAGTGCTAGCAGTCTCTGGGGAGGCCCAGGGTCCTACGAGCAGTACTTC	CSASSLWGGPGSYEQYF
NA	NA	TRBV6-1	TRBJ2-2	TGTGCCAGCAGTCGGACTATGAACACCGGGGAGCTGTTTTTT	CASSRTMNTGELFF
many	NA	TRBV12-3/TRBV12-4	TRBJ1-2	TGTGCCAGCAGTTTAAGTCGGCAGTCAGCTGGCTACACCTTC	CASSLSRQSAGYTF
NA	TRBD2	TRBV11-1	TRBJ2-3	TGTGCCAGCAGCCAGGACTGGGGCGGGAGTGGAGATACGCAGTATTTC	CASSQDWGGSGDTQYF
NA	NA	TRBV7-3	TRBJ1-1	TGTGCCAGCAGCCCCCTGGGAGGGGACACCGAGGCTTTCTTT	CASSPLGGDTEAFF
many	NA	TRBV19	TRBJ2-3	TGTGCCAGTAGTATTGTCGGACTAACAGATACGCAGTATTTT	CASSIVGLTDTQYF
NA	NA	TRBV27	TRBJ1-1	TGTGCCAGCAGGCGGCGGCACCTGAACACTGAAGCTTTCTTT	CASRRRHLNTEAFF
many	NA	TRBV18	TRBJ1-1	TGTGCCAGCTCACCCCGGGACCCCAGGGCCACTGAAGCTTTCTTT	CASSPRDPRATEAFF
NA	NA	TRBV18	TRBJ1-1	TGTGCCAGCTCACCATCCCAGGCCCTGAACACTGAAGCTTTCTTT	CASSPSQALNTEAFF
few	TRBD1	TRBV27	TRBJ1-4	TGTGCCAGCAGACCGACAGGGGGGGATGAAAAACTGTTTTTT	CASRPTGGDEKLFF
many	NA	TRBV27	TRBJ2-5	TGTGCCAGCAGTTCCGACTTGACTCCACAAGAGACCCAGTACTTC	CASSSDLTPQETQYF
NA	NA	TRBV30	TRBJ1-1	TGTGCCTTGGAGAAATCGGGGGGAGGGACTGAAGCTTTCTTT	CALEKSGGGTEAFF
NA	NA	TRBV6-5	TRBJ2-7	TGTGCCAGCAGTTACTCGCAGGGTTCCTACGAGCAGTACTTC	CASSYSQGSYEQYF
few	NA	TRBV12-3/TRBV12-4	TRBJ2-1	TGTGCCAGCGGAGACGCCCCGGGACTTTACAATGAGCAGTTCTTC	CASGDAPGLYNEQFF
few	TRBD2	TRBV4-2	TRBJ2-2	TGTGCCAGCAGCCAAGATAGGGAGGGAGGTGCTTCTGGGGAGCTGTTTTTT	CASSQDREGGASGELFF
few	NA	TRBV27	TRBJ1-4	TGTGCCAGCAGTTTTCACAGGACAGCTGCAACTAATGAAAAACTGTTTTTT	CASSFHRTAATNEKLFF
many	TRBD1	TRBV24-1	TRBJ2-7	TGTGCCACCAGTGATTCGAGGACAGGGGACCCCTACGAGCAGTACTTC	CATSDSRTGDPYEQYF
many	NA	TRBV7-9	TRBJ2-1	TGTGCCAGCAGCTTAGCTTGGGCGGGACTCACTTCCAATGAGCAGTTCTTC	CASSLAWAGLTSNEQFF
many	TRBD1	TRBV4-1	TRBJ1-5	TGCGCCAGCAGCCAAGATTACAGGGGGGACAGCAATCAGCCCCAGCATTTT	CASSQDYRGDSNQPQHF